These T cell receptor beta chains were read from a single sample in a study of a mutant IDH1 vaccine in newly diagnosed glioma. TCRdb's table, derived via immunoSEQ multiplex PCR, lists solely in-frame clones and lacks some. The sample carries about 44,000 clones, approximately 90% recorded once. No cognate antigen is known for these TCRs. Sample: PBMCs, taken from a glioma patient whose treatment included an IDH1 peptide vaccine. The receptor source for this set is a man in his forties or fifties with glioma. Both conserved end residues are part of each CDR3. The order of the fields is CDR3 protein, CDR3 DNA, clone size, D gene, V gene, J gene. The D gene is left open where the match is weak. Clone size is shown for a subset of rows, as once, few, many or a class of expanded clone.

CASSALAGLSYNEQFF	TGTGCCAGCAGCGCGCTAGCGGGACTCTCCTACAATGAGCAGTTCTTC	.	TRBD2	TRBV9	TRBJ2-1
CATHRGLGGNTEAFF	TGTGCCACTCACAGGGGCCTCGGTGGGAACACTGAAGCTTTCTTT	.	TRBD1	TRBV28	TRBJ1-1
CATSRYQETQYF	TGTGCCACCTCGCGGTACCAAGAGACCCAGTACTTC	.	.	TRBV7-2	TRBJ2-5
CASSPTPARGETQYF	TGTGCCAGCAGCCCCACCCCGGCCCGTGGAGAGACCCAGTACTTC	.	.	TRBV9	TRBJ2-5
CASRGGTGVPGANVLTF	TGTGCCAGCAGAGGGGGGACAGGCGTACCTGGGGCCAACGTCCTGACTTTC	.	TRBD1	TRBV2	TRBJ2-6
CASRRQGSGANVLTF	TGTGCCAGCAGGAGACAGGGATCCGGGGCCAACGTCCTGACTTTC	.	TRBD1	TRBV6-1	TRBJ2-6
CASLRYNEQFF	TGTGCCAGCCTCCGGTACAATGAGCAGTTCTTC	.	.	TRBV6-6	TRBJ2-1
CASSLGTSGYEQYF	TGTGCCAGCAGCTTAGGGACTAGCGGCTACGAGCAGTACTTC	once	TRBD2	TRBV5-5	TRBJ2-7
CASSSRTYEQYF	TGTGCCAGCAGCTCCAGAACCTACGAGCAGTACTTC	.	.	TRBV5-6	TRBJ2-7
CASSQDAQRWSPLHF	TGTGCCAGCAGCCAAGATGCACAACGGTGGTCACCCCTCCACTTT	.	.	TRBV7-2	TRBJ1-6
CASSQAQGADTEAFF	TGCGCCAGCAGCCAAGCCCAGGGGGCTGACACTGAAGCTTTCTTT	.	TRBD1	TRBV4-1	TRBJ1-1
CASSQFSGVREKLFF	TGTGCCAGCAGCCAATTTTCGGGGGTCCGAGAAAAACTGTTTTTT	.	.	TRBV16	TRBJ1-4
CASSLDLRGVYEQYF	TGTGCCAGCAGTTTAGATCTTCGGGGCGTTTACGAGCAGTACTTC	.	.	TRBV27	TRBJ2-7
CASSLTPNQPQHF	TGTGCCAGCAGCTTGACCCCAAATCAGCCCCAGCATTTT	once	.	TRBV5-4	TRBJ1-5
CATSDPRPYEQYF	TGTGCCACTTCGGACCCTAGGCCCTACGAGCAGTACTTC	.	.	TRBV28	TRBJ2-7
CASSPRTGGDQPQHF	TGTGCCAGCAGCCCTCGGACAGGGGGCGATCAGCCCCAGCATTTT	.	TRBD1	TRBV7-2	TRBJ1-5
CASTSGTGGNDEQFF	TGCGCCAGCACCTCCGGGACAGGGGGCAACGATGAGCAGTTCTTC	.	TRBD1	TRBV5-1	TRBJ2-1
CASTPDGGLSKNIQYF	TGTGCCAGCACCCCGGACGGGGGTCTGTCCAAAAACATTCAGTACTTC	.	.	TRBV6-6	TRBJ2-4
CASSPPSGQVAGNTIYF	TGTGCCAGCAGCCCTCCATCGGGGCAGGTCGCTGGAAACACCATATATTTT	once	.	TRBV7-9	TRBJ1-3
CASSLGPDTYGYTF	TGCGCCAGCAGCTTGGGCCCGGACACTTATGGCTACACCTTC	.	.	TRBV5-1	TRBJ1-2
CASSWASGRWDGGELFF	TGTGCCAGTAGTTGGGCTAGCGGGAGGTGGGACGGCGGGGAGCTGTTTTTT	.	TRBD2	TRBV19	TRBJ2-2
CASSSWGGSEAFF	TGTGCCAGCAGCAGCTGGGGAGGATCTGAAGCTTTCTTT	.	.	TRBV14	TRBJ1-1
CASRPQGAGEKLFF	TGTGCCAGCAGACCACAGGGGGCGGGAGAAAAACTGTTTTTT	.	TRBD1	TRBV7-9	TRBJ1-4
CASRTSYEQYF	TGTGCCAGCCGGACGTCCTACGAGCAGTACTTC	.	.	TRBV7-8	TRBJ2-7
CASSGGDRGLGGYTF	TGTGCCAGCAGCGGAGGGGACAGGGGGCTAGGAGGCTACACCTTC	.	TRBD1	TRBV5-6	TRBJ1-2
CASSSRDSNQPQHF	TGTGCCAGCAGTTCCCGGGACAGCAATCAGCCCCAGCATTTT	.	.	TRBV2	TRBJ1-5
CASSRSSISRTGELFF	TGTGCCAGTAGCCGTTCCTCAATATCGCGCACCGGGGAGCTGTTTTTT	.	.	TRBV19	TRBJ2-2
CASSLARGAEAFF	TGTGCCAGCAGTCTCGCTCGGGGCGCTGAAGCTTTCTTT	.	.	TRBV6-5	TRBJ1-1
CASNEEYQETQYF	TGTGCCAGCAACGAGGAGTACCAAGAGACCCAGTACTTC	.	.	TRBV28	TRBJ2-5
CASSLPGQGAANEQFF	TGTGCCAGCAGCTTACCGGGACAGGGGGCTGCTAATGAGCAGTTCTTC	.	TRBD1	TRBV7-3	TRBJ2-1
CASSYSHLSSYEQYF	TGTGCCAGCAGTTACTCACATCTCAGCTCCTACGAGCAGTACTTC	.	.	TRBV6-5	TRBJ2-7
CASSDSLGPQHF	TGTGCCAGCAGTGATTCCTTGGGGCCCCAGCATTTT	few	.	TRBV2	TRBJ1-5
CASSSGTGTANNEQFF	TGTGCCAGCAGTTCAGGAACCGGGACCGCCAACAATGAGCAGTTCTTC	.	.	TRBV28	TRBJ2-1
CASSLSQAYEQYF	TGTGCCAGCAGCTTGAGTCAGGCCTACGAGCAGTACTTC	.	.	TRBV7-6	TRBJ2-7
CASSLGDLSGANVLTF	TGTGCCAGCAGTTTGGGGGACCTCTCTGGGGCCAACGTCCTGACTTTC	few	.	TRBV28	TRBJ2-6
CASSQDPGGINTGELFF	TGCGCCAGCAGCCAAGACCCCGGGGGAATAAACACCGGGGAGCTGTTTTTT	.	.	TRBV4-1	TRBJ2-2
CASSSHRGSYNEQFF	TGTGCCAGCAGTTCCCACAGGGGCTCCTACAATGAGCAGTTCTTC	.	TRBD1	TRBV6-1	TRBJ2-1